The sequence of this T cell receptor beta chain was determined in a study of cytomegalovirus exposure and HLA in healthy donors. CDR1 and CDR2 (germline): MRHNA, SNTAGT. V lost 2 bases, J lost 7 bases, and 3 bases stayed unmatched. This CDR3 has 14 residues. A multiplex PCR was run with 60 Vbeta primers and 13 Jbeta primers. Produced via immunoSEQ multiplex PCR; TCRdb's table is partial and in-frame only. The sample consists of under 50,000 clones, 70% to 80% of them appearing once. This clone was counted a few times. The specimen was PBMCs. This TCR came from a man aged 30 to 45 in good health and CMV-seronegative. The chain joins TRBV6-4 to TRBJ2-2, with 8 bases identical to TRBD2. CDR3 sequence: CASSDASGSGELFF. CDR3 DNA sequence: TGTGCCAGCAGTGACGCCAGCGGGAGCGGGGAGCTGTTTTTT.